The TCR beta chain under discussion was sequenced for a study of Tregs in tolerant kidney transplant recipients. Points from the study as a whole: Tolerant patients' donor-specific Tregs expanded beyond overall Tregs, suggesting antigen-driven growth. For some patients, primers changed over time, blocking nucleotide-level comparison.

Unstimulated regulatory T cells (CD4+CD25+CD127-), CD4+CD25- non-regulatory cells, CD4 and CD8 cells were FACS-sorted from thawed PBMCs. TCRdb keeps only in-frame clones here, not all; method: immunoSEQ multiplex PCR. Of some 62,000 clones listed, roughly 98% are singletons. For this clone: Its specificity is unknown.

Germline V gene data show CDR1 as SEHNR and CDR2 as FQNEAQ (reference sequence). Trimming took 4 bases from V and 10 from J; bases not matched to a gene: 8. This CDR3 has 14 residues. Here the sequenced sample was Tregs from blood, taken before the transplant. This sequence originates from a human donor who received a combined kidney and bone marrow transplant. The rearrangement uses TRBV7-9 and TRBJ1-4; 8 bases fit TRBD1. This chain's CDR3 is CASSSPDRGGKLFF. CDR3 sequence (DNA): TGTGCCAGCAGCTCGCCCGACAGGGGCGGAAAACTGTTTTTT.